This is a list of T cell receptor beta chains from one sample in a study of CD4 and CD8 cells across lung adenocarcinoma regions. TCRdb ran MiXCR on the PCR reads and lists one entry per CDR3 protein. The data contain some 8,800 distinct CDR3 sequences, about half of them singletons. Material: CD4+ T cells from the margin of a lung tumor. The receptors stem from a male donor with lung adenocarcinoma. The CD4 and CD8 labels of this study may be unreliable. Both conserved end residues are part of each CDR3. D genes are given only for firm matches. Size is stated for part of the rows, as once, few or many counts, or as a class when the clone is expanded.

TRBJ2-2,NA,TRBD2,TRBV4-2,TGTGCCAGCAGCCAAGATCTACCTCCCGGGCTAGCGGGGGGGTGGAACACCGGGGAGCTGTTTTTT,CASSQDLPPGLAGGWNTGELFF
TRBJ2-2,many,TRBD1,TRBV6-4,TGTGCCAGCAGTGACGAGGGGGCCAGCGGGGAGCTGTTTTTT,CASSDEGASGELFF
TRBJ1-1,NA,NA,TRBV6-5,TGTGCCAGCAGTTACCCCTCGGGAGTCGGCACTGAAGCTTTCTTT,CASSYPSGVGTEAFF
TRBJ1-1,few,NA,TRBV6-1,TGTGCCAGCAAAGGGGTCATGAACACTGAAGCTTTCTTT,CASKGVMNTEAFF
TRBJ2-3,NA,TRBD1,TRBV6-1,TGTGCCAGCACCAACAGGGGTAGGGGCACAGATACGCAGTATTTT,CASTNRGRGTDTQYF
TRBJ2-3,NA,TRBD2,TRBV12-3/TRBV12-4,TGTGCCAGCAGTTTCATGGGCGGGGGGAACACAGATACGCAGTATTTT,CASSFMGGGNTDTQYF
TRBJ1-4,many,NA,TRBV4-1,TGCGCCAGCAGCCAATTCGGACAGCCCGGTGAAAAACTGTTTTTT,CASSQFGQPGEKLFF
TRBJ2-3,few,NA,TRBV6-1,TGTGCCAGCAGTGAAGCGCAGGGTCTAGCAACGCAGTATTTT,CASSEAQGLATQYF
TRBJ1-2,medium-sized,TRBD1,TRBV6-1,TGTGCCAGCATAAGGGACAGGGACTATGGCTACACCTTC,CASIRDRDYGYTF
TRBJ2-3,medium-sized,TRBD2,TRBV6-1,TGTGCCGCGGGGGGTTCGTTTCCAGATACGCAGTATTTT,CAAGGSFPDTQYF
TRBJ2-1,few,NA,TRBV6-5,TGTGCCAGCAGTTACTCCGGGACCCCACCCAATGAGCAGTTCTTC,CASSYSGTPPNEQFF
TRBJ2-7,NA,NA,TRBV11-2,TGTGCCAGCAGCAAATACCTAATCCCAGGCTACGAGCAGTACTTC,CASSKYLIPGYEQYF
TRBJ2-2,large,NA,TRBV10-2,TGCGCCAGCTGGGGGGCGGCTGGCACCGGGGAGCTGTTTTTT,CASWGAAGTGELFF
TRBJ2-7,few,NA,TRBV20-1,TGCAGTGCAATTGACAGGTGGTCCTACGAGCAGTACTTC,CSAIDRWSYEQYF
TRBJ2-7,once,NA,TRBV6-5,TGTGCCAGCAGCTACGGGACACAGGGCGGGAACGAGCAGTACTTC,CASSYGTQGGNEQYF
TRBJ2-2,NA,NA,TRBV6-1,TGTGCCAGCAGTCAGGGAATTGGAGCCGGGGAGCTGTTTTTT,CASSQGIGAGELFF
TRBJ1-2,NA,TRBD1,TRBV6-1,TGTGCCAGCAGTCAGGGGGCCTATGGCTACACCTTC,CASSQGAYGYTF
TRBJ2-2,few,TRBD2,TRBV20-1,TGCAGTGCTCGACTAGCGGGAGACGGCGGGGAGCTGTTTTTT,CSARLAGDGGELFF
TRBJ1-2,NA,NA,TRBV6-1,TGTGCCAGCAGCCCACGGCCTCGAGAGGGCTACACCTTC,CASSPRPREGYTF
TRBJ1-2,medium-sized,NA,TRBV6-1,TGTGCCAGCAGAGAGACACAGAACTATGGCTACACCTTC,CASRETQNYGYTF
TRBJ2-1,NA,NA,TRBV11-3,TGTGCCAGCAGCAGAGAGGGAGGTTATGAGCAGTTCTTC,CASSREGGYEQFF
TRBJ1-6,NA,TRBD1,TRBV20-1,TGCAGTGCTAGAGATCCGTCAGGGGGGGATTCACCCCTCCACTTT,CSARDPSGGDSPLHF
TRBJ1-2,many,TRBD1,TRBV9,TGTGCCAGCAGCCCTACCCCGACAGGGGCGGACTATGGCTACACCTTC,CASSPTPTGADYGYTF
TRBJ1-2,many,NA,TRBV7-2,TGTGCCAGCAGCTTAGACACGAACTTGACAGATTTGAACTATGGCTACACCTTC,CASSLDTNLTDLNYGYTF
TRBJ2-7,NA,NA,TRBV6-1,TGTGCCAGCAGTGAAGCGCCTGGTGGGGTTTACGAGCAGTACTTC,CASSEAPGGVYEQYF
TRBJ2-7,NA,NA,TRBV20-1,TGCAGTGCTAGAGTCGCGGGGGCCGTCGGGGAGCAGTACTTC,CSARVAGAVGEQYF
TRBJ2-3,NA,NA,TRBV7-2,TGTGCCAGCAGCTACACAGATACGCAGTATTTT,CASSYTDTQYF
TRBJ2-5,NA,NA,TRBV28,TGTGCCAGCAGTTTAATATGGGAAAAGACCCAGTACTTC,CASSLIWEKTQYF